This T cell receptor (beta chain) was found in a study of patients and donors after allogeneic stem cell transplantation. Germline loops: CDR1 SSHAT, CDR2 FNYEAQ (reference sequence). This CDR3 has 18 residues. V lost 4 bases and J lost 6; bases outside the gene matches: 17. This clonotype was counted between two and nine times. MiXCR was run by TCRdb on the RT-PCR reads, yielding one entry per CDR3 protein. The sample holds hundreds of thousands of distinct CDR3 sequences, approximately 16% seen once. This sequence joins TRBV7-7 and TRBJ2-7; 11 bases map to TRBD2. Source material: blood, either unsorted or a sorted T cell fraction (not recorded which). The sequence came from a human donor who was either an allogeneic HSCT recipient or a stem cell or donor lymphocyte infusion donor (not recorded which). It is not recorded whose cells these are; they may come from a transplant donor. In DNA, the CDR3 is TGTGCCAGCAGCTGTCCCGGGACTAGCGGAAAAAAATTGCGCGAGCAGTACTTC. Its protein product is CASSCPGTSGKKLREQYF. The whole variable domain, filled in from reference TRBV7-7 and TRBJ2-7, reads GAGVSQSPRYKVTKRGQDVTLRCDPISSHATLYWYQQALGQGPEFLTYFNYEAQPDKSGLPSDRFSAERPEGSISTLTIQRTEQRDSAMYRCASSCPGTSGKKLREQYFGPGTRLTVT.